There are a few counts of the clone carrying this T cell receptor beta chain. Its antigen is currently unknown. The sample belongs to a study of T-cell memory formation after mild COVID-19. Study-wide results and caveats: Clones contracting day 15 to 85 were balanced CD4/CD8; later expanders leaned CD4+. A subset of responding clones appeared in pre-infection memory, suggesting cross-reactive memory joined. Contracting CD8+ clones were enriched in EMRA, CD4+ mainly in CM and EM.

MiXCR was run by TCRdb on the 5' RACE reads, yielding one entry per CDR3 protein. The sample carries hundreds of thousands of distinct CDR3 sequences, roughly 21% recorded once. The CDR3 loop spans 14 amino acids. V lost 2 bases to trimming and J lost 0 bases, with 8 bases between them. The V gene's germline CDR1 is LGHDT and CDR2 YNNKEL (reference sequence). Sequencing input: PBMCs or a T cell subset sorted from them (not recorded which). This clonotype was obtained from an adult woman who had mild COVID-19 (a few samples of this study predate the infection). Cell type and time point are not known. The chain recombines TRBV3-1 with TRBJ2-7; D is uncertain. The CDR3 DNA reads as TGTGCCAGCAGCCAATACCACAGCTCCTACGAGCAGTACTTC. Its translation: CASSQYHSSYEQYF.